This T cell receptor beta chain emerged from a study of molecular identifiers for immune sequencing clone quantification. Study context: Five portions were made in replicates from RNA of approximately 22,000 or 94,000 naive CD8 cells, and four underwent sequencing.

Trimming removed 3 bases at V and 2 bases at J, with 11 bases between. Germline CDR1 is MNHEY and CDR2 is SMNVEV (reference sequence). The CDR3 sequence is 14 residues long. TCRdb processed the PCR reads anew with MiXCR; each CDR3 protein has one entry. The sample records 40,000 to 45,000 distinct CDR3 sequences, 15% to 20% being singletons. As for this clonotype: Its target is not known.

Naive CD8 T cells were FACS-sorted by CD8+CD4-CCR7+CD45RA+ markers. Points from the study as a whole: Clonotypes topping 20 RNA copies carried over 97% of effector molecules but under 1% of naive ones.

The source is a human donor in good health. Some libraries in this study had Jurkat cell RNA spiked in. V gene TRBV27 combines with J gene TRBJ2-7, with D possibly being TRBD2 (5 bases). Sample: naive CD8+ T cells from blood, with Jurkat cell RNA spiked in. Noted subset: FACS-sorted CD8+CD4-CCR7+CD45RA+ naive T cells. Here the CDR3 reads CASSLGGSTYEQYF. CDR3 DNA sequence: TGTGCCAGCAGTTTGGGCGGGTCCACCTACGAGCAGTACTTC.